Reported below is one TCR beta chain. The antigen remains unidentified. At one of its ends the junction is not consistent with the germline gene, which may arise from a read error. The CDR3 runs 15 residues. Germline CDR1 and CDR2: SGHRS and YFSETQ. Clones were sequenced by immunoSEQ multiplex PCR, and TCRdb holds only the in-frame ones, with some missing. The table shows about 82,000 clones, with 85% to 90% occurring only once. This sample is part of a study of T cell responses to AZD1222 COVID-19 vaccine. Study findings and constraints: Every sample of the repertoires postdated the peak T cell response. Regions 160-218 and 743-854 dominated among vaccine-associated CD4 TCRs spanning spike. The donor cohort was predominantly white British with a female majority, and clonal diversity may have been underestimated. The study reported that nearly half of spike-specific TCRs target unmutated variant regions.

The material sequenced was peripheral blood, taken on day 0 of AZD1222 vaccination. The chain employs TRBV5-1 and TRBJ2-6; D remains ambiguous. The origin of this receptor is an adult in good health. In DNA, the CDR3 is TGCGCCAGCGGCTTAACTGTCTCTGGGGCCAACGTCCTGACTTTC. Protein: CASGLTVSGANVLTF.